Listed below are T cell receptor beta chains from one sample, sequenced in a study of cytomegalovirus exposure and HLA in healthy donors. The table came from immunoSEQ multiplex PCR; TCRdb's copy has only in-frame clones and leaves some out. The sample lists around 130,000 clones; more than 65% were seen once. Sequenced material: PBMCs. The receptors come from a woman between 18 and 30 years old in good health and CMV-seropositive. CDR3s include the opening cysteine and the closing phenylalanine or tryptophan. Fields, in order: J gene, CDR3 length, V gene, CDR3 protein.

>TRBJ1-2|15|TRBV11-3
CASSSGTGANYGYTF
>TRBJ1-2|11|TRBV9
CASSPQDGYTF
>TRBJ1-1|15|TRBV19
CASSSRQSLNTEAFF
>TRBJ2-3|14|TRBV27
CASSFLRDPDTQYF
>TRBJ2-3|13|TRBV2
CASSRTGSDTQYF
>TRBJ2-7|14|TRBV5-6
CASSFRQGSYEQYF
>TRBJ2-7|14|TRBV2
CASSVNTNLYEQYF
>TRBJ1-2|12|TRBV6-5
CASSPGQFGYTF
>TRBJ2-5|14|TRBV30
CAWTPGQGQETQYF
>TRBJ2-1|16|TRBV7-6
CASSSSSGGRYNEQFF
>TRBJ2-7|15|TRBV15
CATSRGRGYPYEQYF
>TRBJ2-3|13|TRBV6-1
CATQKGDADTQYF
>TRBJ2-2|13|TRBV2
CASKFSNTGELFF
>TRBJ1-4|13|TRBV6-1
CASSWGDRGELFF
>TRBJ2-3|16|TRBV13
CASSSTRQGPTDTQYF
>TRBJ1-5|14|TRBV18
CASSLERGNQPQHF
>TRBJ2-3|16|TRBV27
CASSFGGALGTDTQYF
>TRBJ1-5|11|TRBV20-1
CSAMGGQAQHF
>TRBJ2-2|14|TRBV30
CAWRGDRQTGELFF
>TRBJ1-2|12|TRBV9
CASSDSGFGYTF
>TRBJ2-3|14|TRBV29-1
CSSQGLAGEDTQYF
>TRBJ2-5|15|TRBV15
CATSRELALSETQYF
>TRBJ2-2|16|TRBV5-1
CASSPRGASNTGELFF
>TRBJ2-3|18|TRBV19
CASSPRLAGGPSTDTQYF
>TRBJ1-3|16|TRBV6-6
CASSYLVGLDGNTIYF
>TRBJ2-5|14|TRBV7-3
CASSGEGQLETQYF
>-|14|TRBV29-1
CSVEGGGRAYEQYF
>TRBJ2-5|15|TRBV5-6
CASSFAGGYQETQYF
>TRBJ2-3|16|TRBV4-1
CASSPRTSGHTDTQYF
>TRBJ2-7|18|TRBV6-4
CASRETGFGWYVHLDEYF
>TRBJ2-1|16|TRBV12-5
CASGFGDTVSYNEQFF
>TRBJ1-4|14|TRBV7-6
CASSLGTGGEKLFF
>TRBJ2-2|15|TRBV4-1
CASGAGQVTTGELFF
>TRBJ2-3|13|TRBV13
CASPVGAPNTQYF
>TRBJ1-2|15|TRBV2
CASSGRDRGIYGYTF
>TRBJ1-6|17|TRBV4-1
CASSQRGTGDYNSPLHF
>TRBJ2-3|15|TRBV5-6
CASSLGGGLTDTQYF
>TRBJ2-1|15|TRBV4-2
CASSTLAGGYNEQFF
>TRBJ2-1|13|TRBV10-1
CASSGGDYNEQFF
>TRBJ2-6|18|TRBV13
CASSDAGQADSGANVLTF
>TRBJ2-2|15|TRBV6-1
CASSDNLGNTGELFF
>TRBJ2-5|14|TRBV7-9
CASSLSREGETQYF
>TRBJ1-2|15|TRBV30
CAWSLGTGFNYGYTF
>TRBJ2-7|14|TRBV4-1
CASSHLYRFHEQYF
>TRBJ2-7|16|TRBV7-9
CSSSLDIQGGGYEQYF
>TRBJ2-3|16|TRBV7-3
CASSMYGQVETDTQYF
>TRBJ2-1|15|TRBV27
CASSFGQGQVNEQFF
>TRBJ1-4|17|TRBV5-1
CASRLGYQGQTNEKLFF
>TRBJ1-5|14|TRBV7-9
CASSRTDPNQPQHF
>TRBJ1-2|14|TRBV7-6
CASSWTGGSYGYTF
>TRBJ1-2|15|TRBV28
CASSLATGSPYGYTF
>TRBJ1-1|11|TRBV6-5
CASSQGTEAFF
>TRBJ2-7|15|TRBV28
CASSARLGTGGPHDF
>TRBJ1-5|13|TRBV19
CASSEGGDQPQHF
>TRBJ1-6|12|TRBV15
CATSSRGPPLHF